What follows are 10 T cell receptor beta chains derived from one specimen sequenced in a study of cytomegalovirus exposure and HLA in healthy donors. Researchers ran the PCR with 60 Vbeta and 13 Jbeta primers. The assay was immunoSEQ multiplex PCR, and TCRdb's table has in-frame clones only and misses some. The sample has some 150,000 clones, nearly 80% seen once. Source material: PBMCs. The receptors were gathered from a male donor in good health and CMV-seronegative.

Here the CDR3 DNA reads TGTGCCAGCAGCCAAGGGGGGGACATTCAGTACTTC. This codes for CASSQGGDIQYF. This chain links TRBV11-2 with TRBJ2-4, with TRBD2 as a possible D gene (7 bases). CDR3 length: 12 residues. V gave up 5 bases and J gave up 8 bases, with 10 bases separating them. In germline, CDR1 is SGHAT, CDR2 FQNNGV.

This clone was recorded only once. The chain recombines TRBV6-1 with TRBJ1-3; D might be TRBD1 (5 bases). The germline gives CDR1 MNHNS, CDR2 SASEGT. The V end lost 4 bases, the J end lost 4 bases, and 14 bases lay between the germline ends. There are 15 residues in the CDR3. The CDR3 loop reads CASSVSRVSGNTIYF. The CDR3 DNA reads as TGTGCCAGCAGTGTCTCCAGGGTTTCCGGAAACACCATATATTTT.

The rearrangement uses TRBV30 and TRBJ1-5; 9 nucleotides agree with TRBD1. Germline V gives CDR1 GTSNPN, CDR2 SVGIG (reference sequence). The CDR3 extends over 15 amino acids. V shed 2 bases and J 9 bases; nucleotides not matched to a gene: 11. Here the CDR3 reads CAWSKRDREYLPQHF. DNA of the CDR3: TGTGCCTGGAGTAAGAGGGACAGGGAGTATTTGCCCCAGCATTTT.

The J gene is TRBJ2-7, the V gene TRBV21-1; TRBD1, as called in the table, went unchecked against the DNA. TRBV21-1 counts as a pseudogene. The CDR3 spans 12 residues. The CDR3 sequence: CASSARGHEQYF. In nucleotides, the CDR3 is TGTGCCAGCAGCGCCAGGGGGCACGAGCAGTACTTC.

This rearrangement joins TRBV5-1 to TRBJ2-3, with 8 bases lining up with TRBD1. The CDR3 covers 16 residues. Per germline, CDR1 SGHRS and CDR2 YFSETQ. V was clipped by 0 bases and J by 4 bases; unmatched bases: 7. The CDR3 loop reads CASSLVWTGSADTQYF. The CDR3, as DNA: TGCGCCAGCAGCTTGGTTTGGACAGGGTCGGCAGATACGCAGTATTTT.

The chain combines TRBV6-1 with TRBJ1-3, with TRBD1 as a possible D gene (6 bases). Germline CDR1 MNHNS, CDR2 SASEGT. CDR3 length equals 13 residues. Trimming stripped 6 bases from V and 2 bases from J, with 8 bases between. In nucleotides, the CDR3 is TGTGCCAGCAGACAGGGAACTGGAAACACCATATATTTT. It specifies CASRQGTGNTIYF.

This chain uses TRBV11-2 with TRBJ2-7; 9 positions agree with TRBD1. This CDR3 is built from 15 residues. After removal of 3 bases from V and 6 bases from J, the junction contained 9 bases not matched to a gene. Per the germline V gene, CDR1 is SGHAT and CDR2 is FQNNGV. The CDR3 nucleotides are TGTGCCAGCAGCTTGGGGCGGGGACAGGGTTTCGAGCAGTACTTC. It codes for CASSLGRGQGFEQYF.

The chain carries TRBV19 and TRBJ1-3; D is uncertain. V shed 7 bases and J shed 3 bases, with 7 bases lying between them. The CDR3 extends over 12 amino acids. Germline V lookup: CDR1 LNHDA, CDR2 SQIVND (reference sequence). The CDR3 nucleotides read TGTGCCAGTAACTCGGGTGGAAACACCATATATTTT. As protein: CASNSGGNTIYF.

The chain employs TRBV30 and TRBJ1-1; D is unclear. Germline lookup yields CDR1 GTSNPN and CDR2 SVGIG (reference sequence). The CDR3 is 12 residues long. Trimming took off 4 bases at V and 1 base at J, with 7 bases between the two ends. CDR3 protein: CAWMYRNTEAFF. CDR3 DNA sequence: TGTGCCTGGATGTACAGGAACACTGAAGCTTTCTTT.

In nucleotides, the CDR3 is TGTGCCAGCAGCGTAGGGGGGGTTAGTCAGCCCCAGCATTTT. Translating it yields CASSVGGVSQPQHF. The J gene is TRBJ1-5, the V gene TRBV9, with D tentatively TRBD1 (5 bases). V was shortened by 0 bases and J by 6 bases, with 10 bases between the two germline ends. Germline CDR1 is SGDLS and CDR2 is YYNGEE. This CDR3 is 14 amino acids long.